The 7 T cell receptor beta chains reported below all come from one sample, sequenced in a study of T-cell memory formation after mild COVID-19. TCRdb redid the calling of the 5' RACE reads with MiXCR, one entry per CDR3 protein. The sample has 95,000 to 110,000 distinct CDR3 sequences; 13% to 15% are singletons. Sequenced input: PBMCs or a T cell subset sorted from them (not recorded which). These receptors all stem from a young man who had mild COVID-19 (a few samples of this study predate the infection). Cell type and time point are not known.

This clonotype was detected many times. The chain carries TRBV9 and TRBJ1-6; D unclear. Germline CDR1 SGDLS, CDR2 YYNGEE. The CDR3 loop spans 14 amino acids. V was trimmed by 3 bases and J by 0 bases, leaving 4 bases between them. DNA of the CDR3: TGTGCCAGCAGCGAAAGCTCCTATAATTCACCCCTCCACTTT. Translation: CASSESSYNSPLHF.

In its sample, this clonotype ranks as medium-sized (0.01 to 0.1%). The CDR3 DNA reads as TGCGCCAGCAGCCAAGAGCGGGGGGGCCAAGAGACCCAGTACTTC. It is translated as CASSQERGGQETQYF. The genes are TRBV4-3 and TRBJ2-5; TRBD2 matches at 9 bases. CDR1 and CDR2 from the germline V gene are LGHNA and YSLEER. The V and J ends lost 0 bases and 1 base, in that order; junction bases with no gene match: 0. This CDR3 spans 15 amino acids.

The rearrangement joins TRBV7-9 to TRBJ2-7, with a weak D call TRBD2 (6 bases). The germline V gene has CDR1 SEHNR and CDR2 FQNEAQ (reference sequence). Trimming took off 5 bases at V and 6 bases at J, with 17 bases between the two ends. This CDR3 spans 14 amino acids. The CDR3 nucleotides read TGTGCCAGCAGCCGGGACTTAGTATCTGGCGAGCAGTACTTC. This sequence encodes CASSRDLVSGEQYF.

The sample holds many counts of this clonotype. V gene TRBV6-6 combines with J gene TRBJ2-2, with 8 positions matching TRBD1. V was clipped by 11 bases and J by 3 bases; unmatched bases: 5. Germline V gene data show CDR1 as MNHNY and CDR2 as SVGAGI (reference sequence). The CDR3 covers 13 residues. The CDR3 DNA sequence: TGTGCCGGGGGGACAGGCGACACCGGGGAGCTGTTTTTT. This codes for CAGGTGDTGELFF.

This clonotype has just a few counts. V and J are TRBV5-1 and TRBJ1-5, with 7 bases lining up with TRBD1. The CDR3 covers 15 residues. Germline lookup yields CDR1 SGHRS and CDR2 YFSETQ. Trimming removed 0 bases from V and 6 bases from J; junction bases left unmatched: 6. The CDR3 DNA reads as TGCGCCAGCAGCTTGGGACAGGGAGGGTTTCAGCCCCAGCATTTT. This translates into CASSLGQGGFQPQHF.

This clonotype was recorded a few times. The chain employs TRBV5-4 and TRBJ2-1; no clear D. CDR1 is SGHNT, CDR2 YYREEE, per germline (reference sequence). CDR3 length equals 12 residues. Between the trimmed V and J ends, which lost 6 bases and 4 bases, there was a span of 8 bases. The CDR3 region has the DNA TGTGCCAGCAATGAGGATTACAATGAGCAGTTCTTC. It yields the protein CASNEDYNEQFF.

This clonotype showed up just a few times. This chain joins TRBV6-2 or TRBV6-3 and TRBJ2-6; 8 bases match TRBD2. Trimming at V came to 6 bases and at J to 0 bases, leaving 13 bases not matched to a gene. The CDR3 has 19 amino acids. Germline V gives CDR1 MNHEY, CDR2 SVGEGT. The CDR3 DNA follows: TGTGCCAGCAGACACCCCCTGCGGGGGGCCCCCTCTGGGGCCAACGTCCTGACTTTC. This encodes CASRHPLRGAPSGANVLTF.